This T cell receptor beta chain was observed in a study of blood T cell repertoires in COVID-19. Across the study: Spain, Italy and the United States supplied samples that represented acute and convalescent COVID-19.

Only in-frame clones appear in the TCRdb table, and some are missing; sequencing was by immunoSEQ multiplex PCR. The sample lists about 190,000 clones; 90% were seen once. V lost 3 bases, J lost 4 bases, and 21 bases lay in between. Germline CDR1 reads MGHRA; CDR2 reads YSYEKL. The CDR3 covers 17 residues. The TCR originated in a man aged 45-60 years with acute or convalescent COVID-19. The chain joins TRBV4-1 to TRBJ1-2, with D tentatively TRBD1 (5 bases). Material for sequencing was peripheral blood. The DNA for the CDR3 is TGCGCCAGCAGCCAGACGAGGGACGAATGGGAGGTCTATGGCTACACCTTC. It encodes CASSQTRDEWEVYGYTF.